The TCR beta chain described here comes from a study of T cell responses to AZD1222 COVID-19 vaccine. Notes on this clone: Its antigen is undetermined.

The V end was cut by 5 bases, the J end by 2 bases, with 10 bases between. Germline V gene lookup returns CDR1 SGHAT and CDR2 FQNNGV. CDR3 length equals 13 residues. This table comes from immunoSEQ multiplex PCR, and its TCRdb copy is limited to in-frame clones, with some not included. The table lists approximately 170,000 clones, approximately 92% of them singletons. Study findings and constraints: CD4 TCRs associated with vaccination spanned spike, dominating at 160-218 and 743-854.

This specimen consisted of peripheral blood, obtained on day 0 of AZD1222 vaccination. The J gene is TRBJ2-7, the V gene TRBV11-2; possibly TRBD2 for D (5 bases). The sequence was collected from an adult in good health. The CDR3 DNA sequence: TGTGCCAGCAGCGTCGGACTGACCTACGAGCAGTACTTC. This encodes CASSVGLTYEQYF.